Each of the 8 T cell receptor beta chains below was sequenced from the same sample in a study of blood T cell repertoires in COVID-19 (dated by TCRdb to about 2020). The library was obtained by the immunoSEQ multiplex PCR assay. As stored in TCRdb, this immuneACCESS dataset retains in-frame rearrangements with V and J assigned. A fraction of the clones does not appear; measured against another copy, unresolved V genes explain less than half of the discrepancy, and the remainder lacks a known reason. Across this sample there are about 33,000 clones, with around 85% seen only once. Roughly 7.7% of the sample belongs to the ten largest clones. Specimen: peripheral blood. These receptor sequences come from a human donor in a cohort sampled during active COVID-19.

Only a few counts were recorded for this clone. For the CDR3, the DNA is TGTGCCGGTGCCTCAGGGACAGGGGTGGGCAATGAGCAGTTCTTC. Translating gives CAGASGTGVGNEQFF. The chain has TRBV6-6 and TRBJ2-1; 10 bases are shared with TRBD1. The V and J ends lost 11 bases and 6 bases, in that order; junction bases with no gene match: 13. This CDR3 has 15 amino acids. CDR1 and CDR2 (germline): MNHNY, SVGAGI (reference sequence).

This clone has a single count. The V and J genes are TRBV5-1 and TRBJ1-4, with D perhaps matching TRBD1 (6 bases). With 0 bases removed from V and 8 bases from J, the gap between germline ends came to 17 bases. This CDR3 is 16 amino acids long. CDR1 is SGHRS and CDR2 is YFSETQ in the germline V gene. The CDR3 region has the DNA TGCGCCAGCAGCTTGGCGGACAGCCCCGGTAAGGAAAAACTGTTTTTT. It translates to CASSLADSPGKEKLFF.

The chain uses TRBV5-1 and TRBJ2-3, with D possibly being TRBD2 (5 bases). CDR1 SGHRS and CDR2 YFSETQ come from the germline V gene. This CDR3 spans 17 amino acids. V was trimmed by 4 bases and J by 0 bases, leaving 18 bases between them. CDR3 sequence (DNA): TGCGCCAGCAGCACATTCTTCGGGGAGACTAGCACAGATACGCAGTATTTT. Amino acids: CASSTFFGETSTDTQYF.

CDR3 nucleotide sequence: TGTGCCAGCTCACCACTCGGGAGCGGGACAGATACGCAGTATTTT. The encoded protein is CASSPLGSGTDTQYF. The gene calls are TRBV18 and TRBJ2-3, with D possibly matching TRBD2 (6 bases). Germline V CDR1 and CDR2: KGHSH, LQKENI. The CDR3 has 15 amino acids. The ends were cut back, 1 base at V and 3 bases at J, with 11 bases in the middle.

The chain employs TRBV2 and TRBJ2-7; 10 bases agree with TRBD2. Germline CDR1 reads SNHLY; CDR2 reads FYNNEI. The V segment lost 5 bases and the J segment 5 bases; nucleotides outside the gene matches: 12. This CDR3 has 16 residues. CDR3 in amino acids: CASSLMGLATINEQYF. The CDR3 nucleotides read TGTGCCAGCAGTTTGATGGGACTAGCGACCATTAACGAGCAGTACTTC. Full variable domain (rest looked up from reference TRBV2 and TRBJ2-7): EPEVTQTPSHQVTQMGQEVILRCVPISNHLYFYWYRQILGQKVEFLVSFYNNEISEKSEIFDDQFSVERPDGSNFTLKIRSTKLEDSAMYFCASSLMGLATINEQYFGPGTRLTVT.

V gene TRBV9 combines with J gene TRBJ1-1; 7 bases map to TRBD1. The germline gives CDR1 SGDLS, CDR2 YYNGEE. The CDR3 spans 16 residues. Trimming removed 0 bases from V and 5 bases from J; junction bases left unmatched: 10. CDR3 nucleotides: TGTGCCAGCAGCGTAGACAAGGTGACAGGGAATACTGAAGCTTTCTTT. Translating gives CASSVDKVTGNTEAFF.

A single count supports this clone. In DNA form, the CDR3 reads TGTGCCAGCAGCTTGTCGGAGGGCTGGTCCTACAATGAGCAGTTCTTC. Its protein is CASSLSEGWSYNEQFF. The chain carries TRBV11-2 and TRBJ2-1; possible D gene TRBD2, 6 bases. This CDR3 has 16 residues. The germline V gene has CDR1 SGHAT and CDR2 FQNNGV. Trimming took 3 bases from V and 1 from J, leaving 13 bases between them.

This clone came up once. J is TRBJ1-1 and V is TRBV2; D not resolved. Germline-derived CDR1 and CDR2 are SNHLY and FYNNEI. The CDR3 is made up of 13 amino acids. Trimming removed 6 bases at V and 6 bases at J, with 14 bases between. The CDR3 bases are TGTGCCAGCAGAAAAGACGGGTACCCTGAAGCTTTCTTT. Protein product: CASRKDGYPEAFF.